These 4 T cell receptor beta chains came from one sample sequenced in a study of early T cells in non-severe SARS-CoV-2 infection. TCRdb called the 5' RACE reads again in MiXCR, with one record for every CDR3 protein. This table holds about 29,000 distinct CDR3 sequences, around 5% found once. What was sequenced was whole blood. These receptors came from an adult who was a healthcare worker with PCR-confirmed SARS-CoV-2 infection or an uninfected control (not recorded which).

This clonotype came up many times. J is TRBJ1-3 and V is TRBV29-1; D might be TRBD1 (6 bases). The germline gives CDR1 SQVTM, CDR2 ANQGSEA. The CDR3 runs 13 residues. Trimming cost V 7 bases and J 4 bases, with 14 bases left between them. CDR3 coding DNA: TGCAGCGCCGCAGCAGGGGTCGGAAACACCATATATTTT. This codes for CSAAAGVGNTIYF.

This clonotype was detected many times. The CDR3 DNA reads TGTGCCAGCAGTACGGCGCGTTACAATGAGCAGTTCTTC. Protein sequence: CASSTARYNEQFF. The V and J genes are TRBV7-2 and TRBJ2-1; unclear D gene. The CDR3 is 13 amino acids. V shed 6 bases and J shed 4 bases, with 10 bases lying between them. CDR1 is SGHTA, CDR2 FQGNSA, per germline.

The chain has TRBV11-2 and TRBJ1-5; tentatively, D is TRBD1 (5 bases). Between the trimmed V and J ends, which lost 0 bases and 1 base, there was a span of 7 bases. Germline V gene lookup returns CDR1 SGHAT and CDR2 FQNNGV. This CDR3 region has 15 residues. This CDR3 is CASSLEQGSNQPQHF. CDR3 bases: TGTGCCAGCAGCTTAGAGCAGGGAAGCAATCAGCCCCAGCATTTT.

This clonotype appeared many times. This chain joins TRBV23-1 and TRBJ2-7, with D possibly being TRBD1 (5 bases). TRBV23-1 is recorded as an ORF, its role being uncertain. There are 17 residues in the CDR3. Trimming took 1 base from V and 3 from J, leaving 19 bases between them. CDR3 amino acids: CASSQLSLPPTGYEQYF. The CDR3 DNA reads as TGCGCCAGCAGTCAATTAAGTCTGCCCCCAACAGGCTACGAGCAGTACTTC.